This T cell receptor beta chain was recorded in a study of response to subunit inactivated influenza vaccine. Between the trimmed V and J ends, which lost 5 bases and 5 bases, there was a span of 15 bases. This CDR3 is built from 13 residues. CDR1 and CDR2 (germline): DFQATT, SNEGSKA (reference sequence). Many counts were recorded for this clonotype. TCRdb called the RT-PCR reads again in MiXCR, with one record for every CDR3 protein. The sample lists over 800,000 distinct CDR3 sequences; about 20% were seen once. Material: PBMCs from blood, obtained about 5 days after vaccination. This chain joins TRBV20-1 and TRBJ2-5, with D possibly called TRBD1 or TRBD2 (5 bases each). This TCR was recovered from a man aged 50 to 60 who received an inactivated influenza vaccine. The CDR3 protein is CSASREGIETQYF. Written as DNA, the CDR3 is TGCAGTGCTTCGAGAGAGGGGATCGAGACCCAGTACTTC.